One sample yielded the 32 T cell receptor beta chains listed below, sequenced in a study of radiation and T cells in renal cell carcinoma. The assay was immunoSEQ multiplex PCR, and TCRdb's table has in-frame clones only and misses some. The top ten hold around 9.4% of the sample, which has about 86,000 clones, just under 85% seen once. Time point meaning: blood 4 weeks post-SBRT, at nephrectomy. Noted treatment: 15 Gy SBRT to primary tumor, nephrectomy 4 weeks later. Source: blood, taken from a patient whose treatment included radiotherapy and nephrectomy. The receptor set was obtained from a man between 45 and 60 years old with renal cell carcinoma.

The V call is TRBV2, the J call TRBJ2-5, with a tentative D call TRBD1 (6 bases). The CDR3 runs to 13 residues. Trimming stripped 3 bases from V and 5 bases from J, with 10 bases between. Germline-derived CDR1 and CDR2 are SNHLY and FYNNEI. CDR3 loop: CASSEYRVETQYF. The CDR3 DNA is TGTGCCAGCAGTGAGTACAGGGTCGAGACCCAGTACTTC.

The rearrangement links TRBV6-6 to TRBJ2-2, with 9 nucleotides matching TRBD1. This CDR3 has 14 amino acids. The junction had 5 bases not matched to a gene; V was cut back by 6 bases and J by 6 bases. Looked up from germline, CDR1 is MNHNY and CDR2 is SVGAGI (reference sequence). CDR3 coding DNA: TGTGCCAGCAGAAAACAGGGGGCGGCCGGGGAGCTGTTTTTT. Translation gives CASRKQGAAGELFF.

CDR3 DNA sequence: TGTGCCAGCAGTTTACCCCGGACAGGGAACTATGGCTACACCTTC. Amino acid sequence: CASSLPRTGNYGYTF. V gene TRBV28 combines with J gene TRBJ1-2, with 8 bases matching TRBD1. Germline lookup yields CDR1 MDHEN and CDR2 SYDVKM. This CDR3 comprises 15 residues. J lost 2 bases, V lost 2 bases, and 4 bases had no gene match.

The V call is TRBV28, the J call TRBJ1-2, with 9 positions matching TRBD1. The CDR3 runs 14 residues. In germline, CDR1 is MDHEN, CDR2 SYDVKM. V lost 6 bases to trimming and J lost 3 bases; unmatched junction nucleotides: 5. The CDR3 reads CASRTDRGDYGYTF. CDR3 bases: TGTGCCAGCAGAACGGACAGGGGAGACTATGGCTACACCTTC.

This clone was seen just once. The chain joins TRBV10-3 to TRBJ1-1; tentatively, D is TRBD1 (5 bases). Trimming shortened V by 11 bases and J by 1 base, and 23 bases separated the two germline ends. Germline assignment: CDR1 ENHRY and CDR2 SYGVKD. The length of the CDR3 is 16 residues. The CDR3 spells CAVRTGTGMGNTEAFF. CDR3 sequence (DNA): TGTGCCGTCCGAACCGGGACCGGGATGGGGAACACTGAAGCTTTCTTT.

This sequence joins TRBV18 and TRBJ1-2; D call uncertain. CDR3 length: 13 amino acids. V was clipped by 4 bases and J by 4 bases, with 10 bases between them. CDR1 and CDR2 from the germline V gene are KGHSH and LQKENI. The CDR3 protein is CASSQEALYGYTF. The CDR3 coding sequence is TGTGCCAGCTCACAAGAGGCCCTCTATGGCTACACCTTC.

The rearrangement joins TRBV4-3 to TRBJ2-7, with D perhaps TRBD2 (6 bases). This CDR3 comprises 15 residues. The germline V gene has CDR1 LGHNA and CDR2 YSLEER. The V and J ends lost 3 bases and 4 bases respectively, with 16 bases between them. The CDR3 protein is CASSHGRGGDYEQYF. The CDR3 DNA reads as TGCGCCAGCAGCCATGGGCGTGGAGGGGATTACGAGCAGTACTTC.

This clone was seen only a few times. The CDR3 loop reads CASSPRQGNQPQHF. CDR3 coding DNA: TGCGCCAGCAGCCCCAGACAGGGCAATCAGCCCCAGCATTTT. V usage is TRBV4-1 and J usage is TRBJ1-5; D might be TRBD1 (6 bases). CDR1 and CDR2 (germline): MGHRA, YSYEKL. Trimming shortened V by 4 bases and J by 2 bases, and 9 bases separated the two germline ends. This CDR3 is 14 amino acids long.

Only a few counts were recorded for this clone. The rearrangement joins TRBV5-1 to TRBJ1-1; 9 nucleotides align to TRBD1. The V segment lost 4 bases and the J segment 7 bases; nucleotides outside the gene matches: 5. CDR3 length: 13 residues. The V gene's germline CDR1 is SGHRS and CDR2 YFSETQ. CDR3 DNA sequence: TGCGCCAGCAGCAGGACAGGGGATGATGAAGCTTTCTTT. Translation: CASSRTGDDEAFF.

The chain joins TRBV10-3 to TRBJ2-1, with D maybe TRBD2 (5 bases). Germline V lookup: CDR1 ENHRY, CDR2 SYGVKD. The germline V and J ends were trimmed by 9 bases and 4 bases, with 13 bases remaining between them. The CDR3 covers 13 residues. CDR3 loop: CAISSGDYNEQFF. For the CDR3, the DNA is TGTGCCATTTCCAGCGGAGATTACAATGAGCAGTTCTTC.

CDR3 bases: TGTGCCATCACGGCGGCTTCGAGCTCCTACGAGCAGTACTTC. This gives the protein CAITAASSSYEQYF. V and J are TRBV10-3 and TRBJ2-7; D is unclear. V was shortened by 7 bases and J by 0 bases, with 13 bases between the two germline ends. The CDR3 runs to 14 residues. Per the germline V gene, CDR1 is ENHRY and CDR2 is SYGVKD.

The V and J genes are TRBV9 and TRBJ1-2; the match to TRBD1 covers 7 bases. CDR3 size: 18 residues. Looked up from germline, CDR1 is SGDLS and CDR2 is YYNGEE. V gave up 2 bases and J gave up 5 bases; unmatched junction bases: 18. CDR3 DNA: TGTGCCAGCAGCGTTAGCCCCGGCCGGGACCTGACAGGGTATGGCTACACCTTC. It yields the protein CASSVSPGRDLTGYGYTF.

This clone showed up just a few times. V and J are TRBV2 and TRBJ1-2; 10 bases align to TRBD1. After removal of 6 bases from V and 5 bases from J, the junction contained 6 bases not matched to a gene. Looked up from germline, CDR1 is SNHLY and CDR2 is FYNNEI. The CDR3 spans 14 residues. The CDR3 loop reads CASRTRTGGYGYTF. CDR3 coding DNA: TGTGCCAGCAGAACCCGGACAGGGGGTTATGGCTACACCTTC.

The chain carries TRBV4-3 and TRBJ2-6; D tentatively fits TRBD1 or TRBD2 (5 bases each). The CDR3 runs to 19 residues. From germline, CDR1 is LGHNA and CDR2 YSLEER. V lost 0 bases and J 1 base, leaving 16 bases between the germline ends. In DNA form, the CDR3 reads TGCGCCAGCAGCCAAGAATGGGACGGGTTTTTTTCTGGGGCCAACGTCCTGACTTTC. Amino acids: CASSQEWDGFFSGANVLTF.

V gene TRBV30 combines with J gene TRBJ2-2; the D call may be TRBD1 or TRBD2 (7 bases each). V was trimmed by 5 bases and J by 5 bases, leaving 15 bases between them. Germline V gives CDR1 GTSNPN, CDR2 SVGIG (reference sequence). This CDR3 contains 14 residues. CDR3 loop: CAWGRQGGTGELFF. Here the CDR3 DNA reads TGTGCCTGGGGGAGACAGGGAGGGACCGGGGAGCTGTTTTTT.

The V gene is TRBV7-9, the J gene TRBJ2-2, with unresolved D. The germline V gene encodes CDR1 SEHNR and CDR2 FQNEAQ (reference sequence). V shed 5 bases and J shed 1 base, with 5 bases lying between them. This CDR3 contains 13 residues. The CDR3 reads CASSDRNTGELFF. For the CDR3, the DNA is TGTGCCAGCAGCGACCGGAACACCGGGGAGCTGTTTTTT.

The V call is TRBV29-1, the J call TRBJ1-2; D might be TRBD1 (5 bases). The V gene's germline CDR1 is SQVTM and CDR2 ANQGSEA. V lost 3 bases and J lost 4, with 24 bases in between. The CDR3 has 17 amino acids. Here the CDR3 reads CSVDNRQGAAAIYGYTF. CDR3 coding DNA: TGCAGCGTTGATAATAGGCAGGGCGCAGCCGCGATCTATGGCTACACCTTC.

The chain combines TRBV7-9 with TRBJ1-1, with TRBD1 as a possible D gene (5 bases). Trimming removed 0 bases from V and 4 bases from J, with 9 bases in between. This CDR3 contains 14 residues. CDR1 is SEHNR, CDR2 FQNEAQ, per germline (reference sequence). Here the CDR3 reads CASSLAQGSTEAFF. The CDR3 coding sequence is TGTGCCAGCAGCTTAGCCCAGGGCAGCACTGAAGCTTTCTTT.

This clone was detected a few times. V gene TRBV5-8 combines with J gene TRBJ2-3; D unresolved. CDR1 SGHTS and CDR2 YDEGEE come from the germline V gene. Trimming pared 3 bases from V and 7 bases from J, leaving 9 bases between. CDR3 length equals 12 residues. The CDR3 spells CASSSRMNTQYF. Written as DNA, the CDR3 is TGTGCCAGCAGCTCCCGGATGAATACGCAGTATTTT.

This clone was observed once. The CDR3 DNA reads as TGTGCCAGCAATCGGGGCACTGAAGCTTTCTTT. This codes for CASNRGTEAFF. V and J are TRBV6-5 and TRBJ1-1, with D hard to call. Trimming removed 7 bases from V and 4 bases from J, with 7 bases in between. This CDR3 contains 11 residues. Per germline, CDR1 MNHEY and CDR2 SVGAGI.

The chain joins TRBV10-3 to TRBJ2-1; TRBD1 aligns across 7 bases. The germline V gene has CDR1 ENHRY and CDR2 SYGVKD. The V gene end was trimmed by 9 bases and the J gene end by 0 bases; junction bases not matched to a gene: 5. The length of the CDR3 is 14 residues. The CDR3 sequence: CAISTGSSYNEQFF. The CDR3 nucleotides are TGTGCCATTTCGACAGGGAGCTCCTACAATGAGCAGTTCTTC.

Written as DNA, the CDR3 is TGTGCCAGCAGCCATCGAGGCGAGTGGTATGAGCAGTTCTTC. Residues: CASSHRGEWYEQFF. The chain uses TRBV7-9 and TRBJ2-1; D ambiguous. The CDR3 is made up of 14 amino acids. The V and J ends lost 5 bases and 8 bases respectively, with 16 bases between them. CDR1 is SEHNR, CDR2 FQNEAQ, per germline (reference sequence). The variable domain in full, completed from reference TRBV7-9 and TRBJ2-1, reads DTGVSQNPRHKITKRGQNVTFRCDPISEHNRLYWYRQTLGQGPEFLTYFQNEAQLEKSRLLSDRFSAERPKGSFSTLEIQRTEQGDSAMYLCASSHRGEWYEQFFGPGTRLTVL.

The genes are TRBV14 and TRBJ2-5; 10 bases agree with TRBD1. V was clipped by 4 bases and J by 5 bases; unmatched bases: 7. CDR3 length: 15 residues. The germline V gene encodes CDR1 SGHDN and CDR2 FVKESK. The CDR3 region is CASSPRDRGGETQYF. The CDR3 bases are TGTGCCAGCAGCCCTAGGGACAGGGGAGGTGAGACCCAGTACTTC. The full variable domain, its missing parts supplied by reference TRBV14 and TRBJ2-5, is EAGVTQFPSHSVIEKGQTVTLRCDPISGHDNLYWYRRVMGKEIKFLLHFVKESKQDESGMPNNRFLAERTGGTYSTLKVQPAELEDSGVYFCASSPRDRGGETQYFGPGTRLLVL.

This rearrangement joins TRBV5-1 to TRBJ2-2, with no clear D. Germline CDR1 SGHRS, CDR2 YFSETQ. V was clipped by 4 bases and J by 6 bases, with 13 bases between them. The CDR3 spans 14 residues. CDR3 in DNA: TGCGCCAGCAGCGACACACAAGGTGCCGGGGAGCTGTTTTTT. Translated: CASSDTQGAGELFF.

The table lists this clone with a count of one. The J gene is TRBJ2-7, the V gene TRBV5-6; 12 bases line up with TRBD2. J gave up 4 bases and V 0 bases, and 11 bases lay outside the gene matches. This CDR3 is built from 18 residues. Germline assignment: CDR1 SGHDT and CDR2 YYEEEE. CDR3 protein: CASSLGPLTSGSFYEQYF. CDR3 DNA: TGTGCCAGCAGCTTGGGTCCCCTGACTAGCGGGAGTTTTTACGAGCAGTACTTC.

V gene TRBV7-3 combines with J gene TRBJ2-5; TRBD1 aligns across 8 bases. The CDR3 contains 14 residues. Trimming took 2 bases from V and 5 from J; bases not matched to a gene: 4. From germline, CDR1 is SGHTA and CDR2 FQGTGA. The CDR3 DNA sequence: TGTGCCAGCAGCTTATCAGGGGGCCGGGAGACCCAGTACTTC. Its protein is CASSLSGGRETQYF.

This clone was counted a few times. The chain recombines TRBV7-9 with TRBJ1-4; D is unresolved. Germline V gene sequence: CDR1 SEHNR, CDR2 FQNEAQ (reference sequence). Trimming removed 1 base at V and 2 bases at J, with 14 bases between. The CDR3 is 17 amino acids. CDR3 amino acids: CASSLVRGPRTNEKLFF. As DNA, the CDR3 is TGTGCCAGCAGCTTAGTCAGAGGGCCACGGACTAATGAAAAACTGTTTTTT.

The V call is TRBV6-5, the J call TRBJ2-7, with no clear D. Germline V lookup: CDR1 MNHEY, CDR2 SVGAGI. The V end was cut by 2 bases, the J end by 0 bases, with 8 bases between. The CDR3 is 14 residues long. CDR3 bases: TGTGCCAGCAGTTACCTTGGGAACTCCTACGAGCAGTACTTC. Translation gives CASSYLGNSYEQYF.

This chain connects TRBV7-2 to TRBJ2-7; tentatively, D is TRBD1 or TRBD2 (6 bases each). The CDR3 consists of 14 residues. Looked up from germline, CDR1 is SGHTA and CDR2 is FQGNSA. The V end lost 5 bases, the J end lost 5 bases, and 16 bases lay between the germline ends. As DNA, the CDR3 is TGTGCCAGCAGCCCCGTCGGGGGCAGGAACGAGCAGTACTTC. Protein sequence: CASSPVGGRNEQYF.

The chain recombines TRBV27 with TRBJ2-7; D perhaps matches TRBD2 (5 bases). This CDR3 contains 16 residues. Per the germline V gene, CDR1 is MNHEY and CDR2 is SMNVEV (reference sequence). Trimming took 6 bases from V and 7 from J, leaving 25 bases between them. CDR3 nucleotide sequence: TGTGCCAGCAGATCCGCTTCGCGGGTCCCTTATATAGAGCAGTACTTC. Protein product: CASRSASRVPYIEQYF.

The chain joins TRBV5-1 to TRBJ2-3; D is perhaps TRBD1 (6 bases). The CDR3 is 14 residues long. V was cut by 0 bases and J by 2 bases, with 7 bases left in between. Germline V CDR1 and CDR2: SGHRS, YFSETQ. This CDR3 reads CASSLGDTTDTQYF. In DNA, the CDR3 is TGCGCCAGCAGCTTGGGGGACACCACAGATACGCAGTATTTT.

The chain recombines TRBV19 with TRBJ2-5; TRBD2 aligns across 8 bases. CDR3 length: 16 amino acids. Germline V gene data show CDR1 as LNHDA and CDR2 as SQIVND (reference sequence). Trimming took 1 base from V and 2 from J; bases not matched to a gene: 6. The DNA for the CDR3 is TGTGCCAGTAGTATAGGCGGCGGGGGGCTTCAAGAGACCCAGTACTTC. This codes for CASSIGGGGLQETQYF.